These 19 T cell receptor beta chains were sequenced from one sample in a study of T cells in Graves' hyperthyroidism and ophthalmopathy. TCR beta CDR3 regions were amplified from RNA. During a first-round RT-PCR of the TCR CDR3, the HTBI primer set was used. TCRdb redid the calling of the multiplex PCR reads with MiXCR, one entry per CDR3 protein. The table shows around 480,000 distinct CDR3 sequences, with approximately 15% occurring only once. Material for sequencing was blood. These receptors were obtained from a woman aged 18-29 years with Graves' hyperthyroidism.

The gene calls are TRBV20-1 and TRBJ2-7, with a possible D match to TRBD1 (5 bases). Trimming shortened V by 0 bases and J by 2 bases, and 8 bases separated the two germline ends. This CDR3 comprises 13 residues. Germline CDR1 and CDR2: DFQATT and SNEGSKA (reference sequence). CDR3 DNA sequence: TGCAGTGCTAGAGAGGACAAGCCCTACGAGCAGTACTTC. Encoded protein: CSAREDKPYEQYF.

This clonotype was counted ten times or more. At one boundary the junction diverges from the germline segment, which might be a read error. The chain recombines TRBV2 with TRBJ2-3; maybe TRBD1 (6 bases). CDR3 length equals 19 residues. Germline V lookup: CDR1 SNHLY, CDR2 FYNNEI. CDR3 sequence (DNA): TGTGCCCGCAGCCGGCTAGATCTCACCAGGGGCGCAGGGACAGATACGCAGTATTTT. This sequence encodes CARSRLDLTRGAGTDTQYF.

This clonotype has a count of ten or more. This chain links TRBV3-1 with TRBJ1-5; D not certain. This CDR3 is built from 14 residues. V was trimmed by 0 bases and J by 6 bases, leaving 9 bases between them. CDR1 and CDR2 (germline): LGHDT, YNNKEL (reference sequence). CDR3 amino acids: CASSQDLTLQPQHF. The DNA of the CDR3 is TGTGCCAGCAGCCAAGACCTAACTCTTCAGCCCCAGCATTTT.

This clonotype was observed many times. The J gene is TRBJ1-1, the V gene TRBV7-7, with D maybe TRBD1 (5 bases). Germline-derived CDR1 and CDR2 are SSHAT and FNYEAQ (reference sequence). With 4 bases removed from V and 7 bases from J, the gap between germline ends came to 10 bases. The CDR3 totals 12 residues. The CDR3 region has the DNA TGTGCCAGCAGCTCCGGACACGTTGAAGCTTTCTTT. Its protein is CASSSGHVEAFF.

The rearrangement links TRBV4-2 to TRBJ2-5; possibly TRBD2 for D (7 bases). Germline V gives CDR1 LGHNA, CDR2 YNFKEQ. The CDR3 length is 17 residues. Trimming took off 3 bases at V and 0 bases at J, with 17 bases between the two ends. CDR3 nucleotides: TGTGCCAGCAGCCAGCCAACGGAGGGGGGGCACCAAGAGACCCAGTACTTC. This codes for CASSQPTEGGHQETQYF.

On this clonotype itself: A read error may explain this, as a much larger clone is one base away. The chain links TRBV10-3 to TRBJ2-3, with TRBD1 matching over 8 bases. There are 14 residues in the CDR3. The V gene's germline CDR1 is ENHRY and CDR2 SYGVKD. The CDR3: CPATGQGPTDTQYF. The DNA for the CDR3 is TGTCCCGCTACCGGACAGGGCCCCACAGATACGCAGTATTTT.

This clonotype was counted many times. This chain links TRBV6-1 with TRBJ2-5, with D possibly matching TRBD1 (5 bases). Trimming left V 6 bases short and J 0 bases short, with 11 bases between. The CDR3 covers 14 residues. Germline V gene lookup returns CDR1 MNHNS and CDR2 SASEGT. The CDR3 region is CASSVGHYQETQYF. The CDR3 coding sequence is TGTGCCAGCAGCGTCGGACACTACCAAGAGACCCAGTACTTC.

V gene TRBV6-1 combines with J gene TRBJ1-4; 8 positions agree with TRBD1. The CDR3 length is 15 residues. Germline CDR1 MNHNS, CDR2 SASEGT. V shed 6 bases and J 6 bases; nucleotides not matched to a gene: 9. The CDR3 reads CASSSDSGGHEKLFF. The CDR3 DNA is TGTGCCAGCAGCTCGGACTCAGGGGGCCATGAAAAACTGTTTTTT.

The table lists this clonotype with many counts. V and J are TRBV29-1 and TRBJ2-5; D ambiguous. V shed 1 base and J shed 5 bases, with 11 bases lying between them. Germline CDR1 reads SQVTM; CDR2 reads ANQGSEA. This CDR3 contains 13 residues. The CDR3 reads CSVEVDSRETQYF. The CDR3 region has the DNA TGCAGCGTTGAAGTCGACTCGCGGGAGACCCAGTACTTC.

This clonotype was seen ten or more times. This chain uses TRBV5-1 with TRBJ2-1, with 7 bases aligning to TRBD2. The trim removed 0 bases at V and 8 bases at J, leaving 5 bases unmatched. CDR1 and CDR2 (germline): SGHRS, YFSETQ. This CDR3 contains 14 residues. The CDR3 DNA sequence: TGCGCCAGCAGCTTGGGACTAGCTAGGGATGAGCAGTTCTTC. Amino acid sequence: CASSLGLARDEQFF.

This clonotype was recorded many times. The rearrangement uses TRBV11-3 and TRBJ2-1, with 8 positions matching TRBD2. Per the germline V gene, CDR1 is SGHNT and CDR2 is YENEEA. The CDR3 consists of 14 residues. V dropped 5 bases and J dropped 10; count of bases not matched to a gene: 10. The CDR3 DNA reads TGTGCCAGCAGCCTGGGCGGGAGGTCTACAGAGCAGTTCTTC. It specifies CASSLGGRSTEQFF.

Here the CDR3 reads CASSPDRVSEQYF. Here the CDR3 DNA reads TGTGCCAGCTCACCAGACAGGGTCTCCGAGCAGTACTTC. This sequence joins TRBV18 and TRBJ2-7; 7 nucleotides line up with TRBD1. The CDR3 is 13 amino acids. CDR1 KGHSH and CDR2 LQKENI come from the germline V gene. Losses at the gene ends were 2 bases for V and 6 bases for J; bases not matched to a gene: 4. Variable domain in full (rest from reference TRBV18 and TRBJ2-7): NAGVMQNPRHLVRRRGQEARLRCSPMKGHSHVYWYRQLPEEGLKFMVYLQKENIIDESGMPKERFSAEFPKEGPSILRIQQVVRGDSAAYFCASSPDRVSEQYFGPGTRLTVT.

This clonotype was recorded a few times. The chain combines TRBV25-1 with TRBJ2-1; TRBD2 is a possible D gene (6 bases). The germline gives CDR1 MGHDK, CDR2 SYGVNS. The V and J ends lost 7 bases and 10 bases respectively, with 17 bases between them. The CDR3 extends over 13 amino acids. The CDR3 DNA is TGTGCCAGCACCCCCCTAGCGATAGGGGAGCAGTTCTTC. Residues: CASTPLAIGEQFF.

This clonotype was counted ten times or more. The chain is built from TRBV20-1 and TRBJ2-3; 9 bases agree with TRBD2. From germline, CDR1 is DFQATT and CDR2 SNEGSKA (reference sequence). Trimming took 3 bases from V and 5 from J; bases not matched to a gene: 9. CDR3 length equals 15 residues. DNA of the CDR3: TGCAGTGCTAGGGTTAGCGGGAGCGCCCGAGATACGCAGTATTTT. Protein product: CSARVSGSARDTQYF.

This clonotype was observed at least ten times. The rearrangement uses TRBV3-1 and TRBJ2-7; D is tentatively TRBD1 or TRBD2 (5 bases each). The germline V gene has CDR1 LGHDT and CDR2 YNNKEL (reference sequence). V lost 1 base to trimming and J lost 6 bases, with 10 bases between them. The CDR3 is 13 amino acids. CDR3 DNA: TGTGCCAGCAGCCAAGTCGTGGGGGTCGAGCAGTACTTC. This gives the protein CASSQVVGVEQYF.

In its sample, this clonotype was seen many times. This sequence joins TRBV11-1 and TRBJ2-7; D is unclear. V was pared by 4 bases and J by 3 bases, with 10 bases between. The germline gives CDR1 SGHAT, CDR2 FQDESV (reference sequence). The CDR3 is 13 amino acids. The CDR3 sequence: CASSSSHRYEQYF. In DNA, the CDR3 is TGTGCCAGCAGCTCCTCACACCGCTACGAGCAGTACTTC.

The rearrangement uses TRBV5-1 and TRBJ2-5, with D tentatively TRBD1 (8 bases). Trimming removed 4 bases at V and 2 bases at J, with 15 bases between. The germline gives CDR1 SGHRS, CDR2 YFSETQ. The CDR3 sequence is 15 residues long. In nucleotides, the CDR3 is TGCGCCAGCAGCGTAACAGGGGGGGCACAAGAGACCCAGTACTTC. This encodes CASSVTGGAQETQYF. Drawing the rest from reference TRBV5-1 and TRBJ2-5, the complete variable domain is KAGVTQTPRYLIKTRGQQVTLSCSPISGHRSVSWYQQTPGQGLQFLFEYFSETQRNKGNFPGRFSGRQFSNSRSEMNVSTLELGDSALYLCASSVTGGAQETQYFGPGTRLLVL.

This clonotype was seen repeatedly, ten times or more. The V gene is TRBV20-1, the J gene TRBJ2-7; tentative D call: TRBD1 (5 bases). The CDR3 runs 15 residues. CDR1 is DFQATT, CDR2 SNEGSKA, per germline (reference sequence). The V end lost 3 bases, the J end lost 0 bases, and 15 bases lay between the germline ends. The CDR3 reads CSASTSQDISYEQYF. DNA for the CDR3: TGCAGTGCTAGTACGTCCCAGGACATCTCCTACGAGCAGTACTTC.

The table lists this clonotype with a few counts. The chain joins TRBV19 to TRBJ1-5, with D possibly TRBD1 on 6 matching bases. This CDR3 has 15 amino acids. Trimming pared 5 bases from V and 5 bases from J, leaving 16 bases between. In germline, CDR1 is LNHDA, CDR2 SQIVND (reference sequence). The CDR3: CASSVPGHWDQPQHF. In DNA, the CDR3 is TGTGCCAGTAGTGTGCCGGGACACTGGGATCAGCCCCAGCATTTT.